The T cell receptor beta chain under discussion was sequenced for a study of blood T cell repertoires in COVID-19. Study context: The study drew acute and convalescent COVID-19 samples from the United States, Italy and Spain.

There are 15 residues in the CDR3. The V gene's germline CDR1 is MNHEY and CDR2 SVGAGI. J gave up 5 bases and V 6 bases, and 6 bases lay outside the gene matches. Clones were sequenced by immunoSEQ multiplex PCR, and TCRdb holds only the in-frame ones, with some missing. The sample comprises under 90,000 clones, around 80% of which are singletons, and around a sixth rests with the top ten. Specimen: peripheral blood. The clonotype originates from a woman older than 75 with active or convalescent COVID-19. V and J are TRBV6-5 and TRBJ1-5; 11 bases map to TRBD1. CDR3 coding DNA: TGTGCCAGCAGCTCCAGGACAGGGGGCTATCAGCCCCAGCATTTT. Protein product: CASSSRTGGYQPQHF.